This T cell receptor (beta chain) was identified in a study of blood T cells in healthy people across ages. Then a second PCR, running about 6 to 12 cycles, was carried out with a sample-barcoded 5' primer and a J-beta primer mix. All cDNA molecules were each tagged by a template-switch adaptor with 12 random nucleotides. From the 5' RACE reads, TCRdb called clonotypes with MiXCR, one entry per CDR3 protein. The data hold about 1.7 million distinct CDR3 sequences, with under 30% observed a single time. As concerns this clonotype: No antigen is known for it.

Germline-derived CDR1 and CDR2 are MNHNS and SASEGT. V lost 4 bases and J lost 2, with 11 bases in between. The CDR3 spans 15 residues. Study observations and caveats: Samples with more naive T cells showed higher observed beta diversity. Unsorted PBMC material precluded a definitive naive versus antigen-experienced comparison. Per million T cells, TCR beta diversity dropped roughly linearly as age increased.

Sequenced input: blood. The receptor comes from a woman younger than 45 in good health. The J gene is TRBJ2-2, the V gene TRBV6-1; D remains ambiguous. The CDR3 bases are TGTGCCAGCAGTGGCTCTGCCCGCAACACCGGGGAGCTGTTTTTT. This gives the protein CASSGSARNTGELFF.